The rows below give T cell receptor beta chains drawn from one sample of a study of cytomegalovirus exposure and HLA in healthy donors. TCRdb keeps only in-frame clones here, not all; method: immunoSEQ multiplex PCR. The data show approximately 90,000 clones, approximately 96% seen once. Sample: PBMCs. These receptor sequences come from a man aged 18 to 35 in good health and CMV-seronegative. Each CDR3 is given with its conserved first and last residue. D genes are given only for firm matches. Some rows mark clone size as missing; the rest say once, few, many or name a class of expanded clone.

v_gene	d_gene	abundance	j_gene	len	CDR3nt	CDR3aa
TRBV30	-	-	TRBJ1-5	13	TGTGCCTGGAGCGAACAGGGCAATCAGCCCCAGCATTTT	CAWSEQGNQPQHF
TRBV11-2	-	-	TRBJ2-7	14	TGTGCCAGCAGCTTGACAGGGACTAGCTACGAGCAGTACTTC	CASSLTGTSYEQYF
TRBV15	-	-	TRBJ2-2	14	TGTGCCACCAGCAGAGTACGGGGGACCGGGGAGCTGTTTTTT	CATSRVRGTGELFF
TRBV18	-	once	TRBJ2-4	17	TGTGCCAGCTCACCACTCCTAACCGACTTAGCCAAAAACATTCAGTACTTC	CASSPLLTDLAKNIQYF
TRBV9	-	-	TRBJ2-6	15	TGTGCCAGCAGCACGCACTTCTCTGGGGCCAACGTCCTGACTTTC	CASSTHFSGANVLTF
TRBV5-1	-	-	TRBJ2-5	14	TGCGCCAGCAGCTTGGTAAGCGAGGAAGAGACCCAGTACTTC	CASSLVSEEETQYF
TRBV9	-	-	TRBJ2-3	15	TGTGCCAGCAGCGTAGGCCCAGTCGACACAGATACGCAGTATTTT	CASSVGPVDTDTQYF
TRBV28	TRBD2	once	TRBJ2-7	23	TGTGCCAGCACTTGGGGCCAGAGATGGGGCGGGAGCGGACAAGCCGGGAGTCTTTACGAGCAGTACTTC	CASTWGQRWGGSGQAGSLYEQYF
TRBV5-1	-	-	TRBJ1-1	13	TGCGCCAGCATGAGTAGCAGGGACACTGAAGCTTTCTTT	CASMSSRDTEAFF
TRBV10-3	-	-	TRBJ2-7	14	TGTGCCATCAGTGATATGGGACAACACTACGAGCAGTACTTC	CAISDMGQHYEQYF
TRBV25-1	-	-	TRBJ1-4	15	TGTGCCAGCAGTGAGGTGGGGGGTACTAATGAAAAACTGTTTTTT	CASSEVGGTNEKLFF
TRBV6-1	-	-	TRBJ2-7	12	TGTGCCAGCCACCGGGGGACCTACGAGCAGTACTTC	CASHRGTYEQYF
TRBV5-8	TRBD1	-	TRBJ2-2	16	TGTGCCAGCAGCTTGGTTAGGGACAGTAACACCGGGGAGCTGTTTTTT	CASSLVRDSNTGELFF
TRBV5-8	TRBD1	-	TRBJ1-1	15	TGTGCCAGCAGCTCGCAGGGGGCCCTCAACACTGAAGCTTTCTTT	CASSSQGALNTEAFF
TRBV4-1	-	-	TRBJ1-4	15	TGCGCCAGCGGGTCCCGTGGTAGCACTAATGAAAAACTGTTTTTT	CASGSRGSTNEKLFF
TRBV7-9	-	-	TRBJ1-1	12	TGTGCCAGCAACTCCGCTACGGCAGGAGCTTTCTTT	CASNSATAGAFF
TRBV11-2	-	once	TRBJ2-1	17	TGTGCCAGCAGCCCGTCCCTTGGAAGCGGTCCCTACAATGAGCAGTTCTTC	CASSPSLGSGPYNEQFF
TRBV7-8	-	-	TRBJ1-2	14	TGTGCCAGCAGCCGAGTTACAGAAAACTATGGCTACACCTTC	CASSRVTENYGYTF
TRBV6-1	-	-	TRBJ1-1	13	TGTGCCAGCAGTGAGGGCATGGTGACTGAAGCTTTCTTT	CASSEGMVTEAFF
TRBV10-3	-	-	TRBJ2-3	14	TGTGCCATCAGTTTAACAGGTGTTGGAGATACGCAGTATTTT	CAISLTGVGDTQYF
TRBV7-2	TRBD2	-	TRBJ2-3	16	TGTGCCAGCAGCTACCTAGGACTAGCGGGAGGGGATACGCAGTATTTT	CASSYLGLAGGDTQYF
TRBV19	TRBD2	-	TRBJ2-1	12	TGTGCCAGTAGTACGGGACTAAATGAGCAGTTCTTC	CASSTGLNEQFF
TRBV27	-	-	TRBJ1-4	16	TGTGCCAGCAGTTTAATCCCGGGGACAACTAATGAAAAACTGTTTTTT	CASSLIPGTTNEKLFF
TRBV7-9	TRBD2	-	TRBJ2-3	16	TGTGCCAGCAGCCCGGGACTAGCGGGACCCACAGATACGCAGTATTTT	CASSPGLAGPTDTQYF
TRBV28	-	-	TRBJ1-4	16	TGTGCCAGCAGTTTAAGTACGCCAGCTTCATCGGAGAAACTGTTTTTT	CASSLSTPASSEKLFF
TRBV9	-	-	TRBJ1-1	13	TGTGCCAGCAGCAGAGGGGGAAACACTGAAGCTTTCTTT	CASSRGGNTEAFF
TRBV11-2	-	-	TRBJ2-2	14	TGTGCCAGCAGCTATGGGGCTAACACCGGGGAGCTGTTTTTT	CASSYGANTGELFF
TRBV11-3	-	-	TRBJ2-1	14	TGTGCCAGCAGCTTCAGGGACTCCTACAATGAGCAGTTCTTC	CASSFRDSYNEQFF
TRBV7-6	TRBD2	-	TRBJ2-3	16	TGTGCCAGCAGCCCAGGAGCGGGAGTGGCCCCAGATACGCAGTATTTT	CASSPGAGVAPDTQYF
TRBV4-1	TRBD2	once	TRBJ2-4	19	TGCGCCAGCAGCCAAGATTCTAGCGGGAGGGCCGGGGTCAAAAACATTCAGTACTTC	CASSQDSSGRAGVKNIQYF
TRBV2	TRBD1	-	TRBJ2-7	16	TGTGCCAGCAGTGACGGATCAGGGGGCCCTCCCTACGAGCAGTACTTC	CASSDGSGGPPYEQYF
TRBV7-9	-	-	TRBJ2-2	16	TGTGCCAGCAGGCGAAGAGCAGGACTGAACACCGGGGAGCTGTTTTTT	CASRRRAGLNTGELFF
TRBV10-3	TRBD1	-	TRBJ1-5	15	TGTGCCATCAGCGATGACAGGGGCGGCAATCAGCCCCAGCATTTT	CAISDDRGGNQPQHF
TRBV18	-	-	TRBJ1-5	14	TGTGCCAGCTCACAGACAGAGAGCAATCAGCCCCAGCATTTT	CASSQTESNQPQHF
TRBV7-9	-	-	TRBJ1-1	16	TGTGCCAGCAGCTTGACCCTGACAGGCACGGACACTGAAGCTTTCTTT	CASSLTLTGTDTEAFF
TRBV29-1	-	-	TRBJ2-5	12	TGCAGCGTTGACGGGATGGACGAGACCCAGTACTTC	CSVDGMDETQYF
TRBV7-7	-	-	TRBJ2-5	15	TGTGCTAGCAGCTTAGGACCGGAGTGGGTAGAGACCCAGTACTTC	CASSLGPEWVETQYF